A selection of T cell receptor beta chains follows, all from one sample in a study of T cells in Graves' hyperthyroidism and ophthalmopathy. Each CDR3 protein is one row after TCRdb ran MiXCR on the multiplex PCR reads. The sample has some 770,000 distinct CDR3 sequences; about a sixth are singletons. The sequenced sample consisted of blood. These receptors came from a man aged 18-30 years with Graves' hyperthyroidism. Both conserved end residues are part of each CDR3. D genes are given only for firm matches. Clone size is stated in some rows and not others, as once, few, many or a class when expanded.

clone size,D gene,J gene,V gene,CDR3 DNA,CDR3 protein
few,.,TRBJ2-2,TRBV6-9,TGTGCCAGCAGTTCCTGGGGATCGAACACCGGGGAGCTGTTTTTT,CASSSWGSNTGELFF
many,.,TRBJ1-5,TRBV5-8,TGTGCCAGCAGCTCCGGGAGATTCAATCAGCCCCAGCATTTT,CASSSGRFNQPQHF
.,.,TRBJ2-5,TRBV9,TGTGCCAGCAGCGTAGGGGGGAGTACCGACCAAGAGACCCAGTACTTC,CASSVGGSTDQETQYF
few,.,TRBJ2-5,TRBV6-5,TGTGCCAGCAGTTACTCAGGCGGAGAAGAGACCCAGTACTTC,CASSYSGGEETQYF
many,.,TRBJ1-5,TRBV6-6,TGTGCCAGCAGTTACTTTGGGATAAATCAGCCCCAGCATTTT,CASSYFGINQPQHF
.,TRBD1,TRBJ2-1,TRBV12-3/TRBV12-4,TGTGCCAGCAGGACCGGGACAGGCAATGAGCAGTTCTTC,CASRTGTGNEQFF
few,TRBD1,TRBJ2-7,TRBV18,TGTGCCAGCTCACCGAAGCCGGGGCCGGGACAGGGGGCCTACGAGCAGTACTTC,CASSPKPGPGQGAYEQYF
few,TRBD2,TRBJ2-1,TRBV18,TGTGCCAGCTCACCTACAGCGGGGGGCTCCTACAATGAGCAGTTCTTC,CASSPTAGGSYNEQFF
few,.,TRBJ2-1,TRBV10-2,TGCGCCAGCATTGGGGGACTTTACAATGAGCAGTTCTTC,CASIGGLYNEQFF
.,TRBD2,TRBJ2-5,TRBV6-6,TGTGCCAGCAGTTACGCTAGCGGTCCAGAGACCCAGTACTTC,CASSYASGPETQYF
.,.,TRBJ2-6,TRBV20-1,TGCAGTGCCACAAACCTAGCTGGGGCCAACGTCCTGACTTTC,CSATNLAGANVLTF
many,.,TRBJ2-7,TRBV28,TGTGCCACCACTCTAATCGGGGCCTACGAGCAGTACTTC,CATTLIGAYEQYF
many,.,TRBJ2-1,TRBV7-8,TGTGCCAGCAGCTTAGACAGCCACAATGAGCAGTTCTTC,CASSLDSHNEQFF
.,.,TRBJ2-5,TRBV20-1,TGCAGTGCTCGGACAGCCCAAGAGACCCAGTACTTC,CSARTAQETQYF
few,.,TRBJ1-1,TRBV12-3/TRBV12-4,TGTGCCAGCAGGGGGGGGGGGCAGGGTCAAGCTTTCTTT,CASRGGGQGQAFF
many,TRBD1,TRBJ2-7,TRBV11-2,TGTGCCAGCAGTCGGACAGGAGTCTCCTACGAGCAGTACTTC,CASSRTGVSYEQYF
.,TRBD1,TRBJ1-2,TRBV27,TGTGCCAGCAGTTGGGGCCAGACAGGGGGCTATGGCTACACCTTC,CASSWGQTGGYGYTF
.,TRBD1,TRBJ2-1,TRBV19,TGTGCCAGTAGGGGGACAGATACCTACAATGAGCAGTTCTTC,CASRGTDTYNEQFF
once,.,TRBJ1-2,TRBV14,TGTGCCAGCAGCCAAACCGCCGCGGGGGCCGGCTACACCTTC,CASSQTAAGAGYTF
many,.,TRBJ2-6,TRBV28,TGTGCCAGCAGTTTACGGGGCTCTGGGGCCAACGTCCTGACTTTC,CASSLRGSGANVLTF
many,TRBD2,TRBJ2-1,TRBV6-2/TRBV6-3,TGTGCCAGCACCAGGACTAGCGGGATGAGGGCTTTCAATGAGCAGTTCTTC,CASTRTSGMRAFNEQFF
.,.,TRBJ2-7,TRBV3-1,TGTGCCAGCAGCTGCGTGGAGGGAGAGGGTTACGAGCAGTACTTC,CASSCVEGEGYEQYF
.,.,TRBJ2-2,TRBV5-1,TGCGCCAGCAGGAGGACCGGCGGCATGGAAGCCGTCGGGAAGCTGTTTTTT,CASRRTGGMEAVGKLFF
.,.,TRBJ1-4,TRBV29-1,TGCAGCGCAGGGAGGCCAAATGAAAAACTGTTTTTT,CSAGRPNEKLFF
once,TRBD2,TRBJ2-1,TRBV2,TGTGCAAGCAAGGGCGGGAGCTCCTACAATGAGCAGTTCTTC,CASKGGSSYNEQFF
.,.,TRBJ2-5,TRBV4-1,TGCGCCAGCAGCCAAGGCCCAGGGCGGGGAGGGACCCAGTACTTC,CASSQGPGRGGTQYF
many,.,TRBJ2-1,TRBV7-9,TGTGCCAGCAGCCCCGGGGCGAACAATGAGCAGTTCTTC,CASSPGANNEQFF
.,.,TRBJ1-5,TRBV4-3,TGCGCCAGCAGCCAAGATCCAGGGACCGCAGATAGTCAGCCCCAGCATTTT,CASSQDPGTADSQPQHF
few,TRBD2,TRBJ2-7,TRBV6-5,TGTGCCAGCAGTTACGGACTAGCGGGAGGCAACTACGAGCAGTACTTC,CASSYGLAGGNYEQYF
many,TRBD1,TRBJ2-5,TRBV20-1,TGCAGCGGACAGGGATCCCAAGAGACCCAGTACTTC,CSGQGSQETQYF
.,.,TRBJ1-2,TRBV3-1,TGTGCCAGCAGTCTGGGGATCTCTAACTATGGCTACACCTTC,CASSLGISNYGYTF
many,.,TRBJ2-7,TRBV3-1,TGTGCCAGCAGTCGAAAAGGGAGTTACGAGCAGTACTTC,CASSRKGSYEQYF
many,.,TRBJ2-2,TRBV18,TGTGCCAGCTCAGAATTGCTGAACACCGGGGAGCTGTTTTTT,CASSELLNTGELFF
.,.,TRBJ1-5,TRBV20-1,TGCAGTGCTAGAGATCCCGGGAGGGGTGGAGGCAATCAGCCCCAGCATTTT,CSARDPGRGGGNQPQHF
few,.,TRBJ1-4,TRBV20-1,TGCAGTGCTTGGGGCCCAAACTGGGAAAAACTGTTTTTT,CSAWGPNWEKLFF
many,TRBD2,TRBJ2-7,TRBV7-2,TGTGCCAGCAGCTTGACTAGCGGGGGGTCCCGTGAAGAGCAGTACTTC,CASSLTSGGSREEQYF
many,.,TRBJ2-3,TRBV7-9,TGTGCCAGCAGCCCAAGGACTACCTCCCGAGGGAATACGCAGTATTTT,CASSPRTTSRGNTQYF
many,.,TRBJ2-3,TRBV28,TGTGCCAGCAGTTTCAGGCAGGGCACAGATACGCAGTATTTT,CASSFRQGTDTQYF
many,TRBD1,TRBJ2-1,TRBV20-1,TGCAGTGCTACCGACGGACAGGGACAGATCAATGAGCAGTTCTTC,CSATDGQGQINEQFF
many,TRBD1,TRBJ2-2,TRBV24-1,TGTGCCACCAGTGATTTGCGGACAGGGAAGGGCACCGGGGAGCTGTTTTTT,CATSDLRTGKGTGELFF
many,.,TRBJ2-5,TRBV6-1,TGTGCCAGCAGTTGGGGCGGGACTGAGACCCAGTACTTC,CASSWGGTETQYF
few,.,TRBJ1-4,TRBV5-1,TGCGCCAGCAGACAGGGACCAACTAATGAAAAACTGTTTTTT,CASRQGPTNEKLFF
few,.,TRBJ1-1,TRBV6-1,TGTGCCAGCAGACCAACGACGCCTTCCCACACTGAAGCTTTCTTT,CASRPTTPSHTEAFF
few,.,TRBJ2-1,TRBV7-2,TGTGCCAGCAGCCCACGGCGACAGGTAGATGAGCAGTTCTTC,CASSPRRQVDEQFF
few,TRBD2,TRBJ2-2,TRBV5-1,TGCGCCAGCAGCTCTCAAGCGGGAGTGAACACCGGGGAGCTGTTTTTT,CASSSQAGVNTGELFF
many,TRBD2,TRBJ2-7,TRBV5-1,TGTGCCAGCAGTTCAACTAGCGGAAGCTCCTACGAGCAGTACTTC,CASSSTSGSSYEQYF
.,.,TRBJ2-1,TRBV29-1,TGCAGCGCAATGGACAGGGAGGGTTACAATGAGCAGTTCTTC,CSAMDREGYNEQFF
many,TRBD2,TRBJ2-2,TRBV2,TGTGCCAGCAGTTCCCCCCCTAGCGGGAGGGGATCGAACACCGGGGAGCTGTTTTTT,CASSSPPSGRGSNTGELFF
many,.,TRBJ2-7,TRBV12-3/TRBV12-4,TGTGCCAGCAGTAAGGACACATACGAGCAGTACTTC,CASSKDTYEQYF
many,.,TRBJ1-2,TRBV6-1,TGTGCCAGCAGACCTCCCGGGACGGATAACTATGGCTACACCTTC,CASRPPGTDNYGYTF
many,TRBD2,TRBJ2-7,TRBV27,TGTGCCAGCAGCCTAGGACTAGCGTTAATCTACGAGCAGTACTTC,CASSLGLALIYEQYF
.,.,TRBJ2-7,TRBV29-1,TGCAGCGCGGGGGTAGAGACAGACTACGAGCAGTACTTC,CSAGVETDYEQYF
many,.,TRBJ2-4,TRBV28,TGTGCCAGCAGTTTTGAAGGGGAAGGAAACATTCAGTACTTC,CASSFEGEGNIQYF